These T cell receptor beta chains were read from a single sample in a study of T cell repertoires in cytomegalovirus infection. TCRdb reprocessed the reads with MiXCR, giving one entry per CDR3 protein. The sample shows about 180,000 distinct CDR3 sequences, 20% to 25% of them seen only once. Their recognized antigens are unknown. The sample consisted of CD8+ T cells from cultured PBMCs, taken from culture after CMV antigen stimulation. The receptors here all came from a human donor in good health (CMV status not recorded). Some clones in this sample may be carry-over from other donors' samples. Each CDR3 is given with its conserved first and last residue. The order of the fields is clone size, J gene, D gene, V gene, CDR3 protein, CDR3 DNA. A D gene is named only where the DNA matches it firmly. A row's size may be missing; if present it is once, few, many or a size class.

>.|TRBJ2-4|.|TRBV12-3/TRBV12-4
CASSLVGLLKNIQYF
TGTGCCAGCAGTTTAGTCGGACTACTCAAAAACATTCAGTACTTC
>few|TRBJ2-7|.|TRBV27
CASSPSGYSYEQYF
TGTGCCAGCAGTCCCTCCGGTTACTCCTACGAGCAGTACTTC
>few|TRBJ1-5|.|TRBV6-2/TRBV6-3
CASSYVQNSNQPQHF
TGTGCCAGCAGTTACGTACAGAATAGCAATCAGCCCCAGCATTTT
>few|TRBJ2-1|.|TRBV2
CASSEEQQSYNEQFF
TGTGCCAGCAGTGAAGAACAGCAATCCTACAATGAGCAGTTCTTC
>.|TRBJ1-2|.|TRBV7-2
CASTASGGYTF
TGTGCCAGCACCGCCTCCGGGGGCTACACCTTC
>few|TRBJ2-2|TRBD1|TRBV6-5
CASSYVSGGLGTGELFF
TGTGCCAGCAGTTACGTGTCAGGGGGCTTAGGTACCGGGGAGCTGTTTTTT
>many|TRBJ2-3|TRBD1|TRBV7-9
CASSDGLTGGTRRGTDTQYF
TGTGCCAGCAGCGATGGTTTGACAGGGGGCACCCGACGGGGTACGGATACGCAGTATTTT
>few|TRBJ1-5|TRBD1|TRBV7-2
CASSLNQGENQPQHF
TGTGCCAGCAGCTTAAATCAGGGGGAAAATCAGCCCCAGCATTTT
>few|TRBJ2-5|.|TRBV28
CASSSRGEETQYF
TGTGCCAGCAGCTCACGAGGTGAAGAGACCCAGTACTTC
>.|TRBJ1-1|.|TRBV28
CASSATHTLNTEAFF
TGTGCCAGCAGTGCAACCCACACGTTGAACACTGAAGCTTTCTTT
>.|TRBJ1-5|.|TRBV12-3/TRBV12-4
CASSPPGNNQPQHF
TGTGCCAGCAGCCCCCCAGGGAACAATCAGCCCCAGCATTTT
>few|TRBJ1-6|TRBD1|TRBV7-2
CASSLRLDRYSSLHF
TGTGCCAGCAGCTTACGTCTGGACAGGTATTCTTCCCTCCACTTT
>.|TRBJ1-2|.|TRBV7-9
CASSATIRDGYTF
TGTGCCAGCAGCGCCACAATAAGGGATGGCTACACCTTC
>.|TRBJ2-5|TRBD2|TRBV6-2/TRBV6-3
CASSYQIAGAFQETQYF
TGTGCCAGCAGTTACCAAATAGCGGGGGCGTTCCAAGAGACCCAGTACTTC
>.|TRBJ2-7|TRBD1|TRBV6-1
CASSEAPLRDRDVYEQYF
TGTGCCAGCAGTGAAGCGCCTCTCCGGGACAGAGATGTCTACGAGCAGTACTTC
>.|TRBJ1-1|.|TRBV14
CASSLLIGWNTEAFF
TGTGCCAGCAGCCTCTTGATTGGCTGGAACACTGAAGCTTTCTTT
>few|TRBJ2-3|TRBD2|TRBV11-2
CASSLASGPDTQYF
TGTGCCAGCAGCTTGGCTAGCGGCCCAGATACGCAGTATTTT
>.|TRBJ2-7|.|TRBV19
CASGGWGLSDYEQYF
TGTGCCAGTGGAGGATGGGGGCTGTCGGACTACGAGCAGTACTTC
>.|TRBJ1-5|.|TRBV27
CASSWFGNQPQHF
TGTGCCAGTAGTTGGTTCGGCAATCAGCCCCAGCATTTT
>.|TRBJ1-6|TRBD1|TRBV7-2
CASSLLDRALVNSPLHF
TGTGCCAGCAGCCTCCTTGACAGGGCTTTAGTTAATTCACCCCTCCACTTT
>.|TRBJ2-6|.|TRBV11-1
CASGLAQGAFGANVLTF
TGTGCCAGCGGACTAGCCCAGGGGGCTTTTGGGGCCAACGTCCTGACTTTC
>.|TRBJ2-7|TRBD2|TRBV2
CASRTSGPYEQYF
TGTGCCAGCAGGACTAGCGGACCCTACGAGCAGTACTTC
>.|TRBJ1-2|.|TRBV5-5
CASSIRLRSGGYGYTF
TGTGCCAGCAGCATACGCCTGAGGAGTGGAGGCTATGGCTACACCTTC
>.|TRBJ1-6|TRBD1|TRBV7-8
CASSVKDRGLNSPLHF
TGTGCCAGCAGCGTAAAGGACAGGGGGTTGAATTCACCCCTCCACTTT
>.|TRBJ2-7|.|TRBV7-6
CASTQGGVDYEQYF
TGTGCCAGCACTCAAGGGGGGGTGGACTACGAGCAGTACTTC
>many|TRBJ1-1|.|TRBV7-9
CASSWWTENTEAFF
TGTGCCAGCAGCTGGTGGACAGAGAACACTGAAGCTTTCTTT
>few|TRBJ2-5|TRBD1|TRBV7-6
CASSLPLRDREQETQYF
TGTGCCAGCAGCTTACCCCTCCGGGACAGGGAACAAGAGACCCAGTACTTC
>.|TRBJ1-5|.|TRBV12-3/TRBV12-4
CASSLGFNQPQHF
TGTGCCAGCAGTTTGGGTTTCAATCAGCCCCAGCATTTT
>few|TRBJ2-3|TRBD2|TRBV9
CASSPSGWTSGTDTQYF
TGTGCCAGCAGCCCTAGCGGCTGGACCTCTGGCACAGATACGCAGTATTTT